This is a list of T cell receptor beta chains from one sample in a study of blood T cell repertoires in COVID-19. This table comes from immunoSEQ multiplex PCR, and its TCRdb copy is limited to in-frame clones, with some not included. The sample shows 130,000 or so clones, about 86% of them seen only once. Input material: PBMCs or T cells enriched from blood (not recorded which). All receptors come from a man aged 35 to 55 with acute COVID-19. CDR3s include the opening cysteine and the closing phenylalanine or tryptophan. D genes are given only for firm matches. Expanded clones are given a class, and other clones once, few, many or no size at all.

>TRBJ2-7|.|TRBV4-1|.
TGCGCCAGCAGCCAAGAGGGCATAGACGAGCAGTACTTC
CASSQEGIDEQYF
>TRBJ2-3|.|TRBV7-9|once
TGTGCCAGCAGCTCATATACAGTGGGTACAGATACGCAGTATTTT
CASSSYTVGTDTQYF
>TRBJ1-2|.|TRBV19|.
TGTGCCAGTAGTACTACCAAGGAGTGGGGCTACACCTTC
CASSTTKEWGYTF
>TRBJ2-5|.|TRBV18|.
TGTGCCAGCTCACCACGTGACAGTGGGGAGACCCAGTACTTC
CASSPRDSGETQYF
>TRBJ1-4|TRBD1|TRBV2|.
TGTGCCAGCTCCGGGACAGGGAACGAAAAACTGTTTTTT
CASSGTGNEKLFF
>TRBJ2-7|.|TRBV30|.
TGTGCCTGGAACAGGGACCCTCGGTTGTACGAGCAGTACTTC
CAWNRDPRLYEQYF
>TRBJ2-7|.|TRBV18|.
TGTGCCAGCTCCCTCGCGTCCTACGAGCAGTACTTC
CASSLASYEQYF
>TRBJ2-1|TRBD2|TRBV23-1|.
TGCGCCAGCAGTCCCCCGCCCTCCAAGTCTAGCGGGCAAACCTACAATGAGCAGTTCTTC
CASSPPPSKSSGQTYNEQFF
>TRBJ2-5|.|TRBV19|.
TGTGCCAGTAGTATGGGACTGGACCGGCAGTCGGAGACCCAGTACTTC
CASSMGLDRQSETQYF
>TRBJ2-7|TRBD2|TRBV4-2|.
TGTGCCAGCAGCCAAGGTCGGCTAGCGGGGGTCTACGAGCAGTACTTC
CASSQGRLAGVYEQYF
>TRBJ1-5|TRBD1|TRBV6-5|few
TGTGCCACTCACAGGGGGCTGGGCAGCAATCAGCCCCAGCATTTT
CATHRGLGSNQPQHF
>TRBJ2-7|TRBD2|TRBV5-3|.
TGTGCCAGAAGCTTGGGTGAGCGGGACCGGTCCTACGAGCAGTACTTC
CARSLGERDRSYEQYF